The sequence of this TCR beta chain was determined in a study of cytomegalovirus exposure and HLA in healthy donors. The assay was immunoSEQ multiplex PCR, and TCRdb's table has in-frame clones only and misses some. The repertoire has fewer than 75,000 clones, approximately 96% of them found once; the top ten carry less than 4%. The donors formed part of the roughly 110-subject validation cohort, distinct from the roughly 660-subject first cohort. Findings of the study overall: It was approximately 170 TCR beta chains that were listed as cytomegalovirus-associated. In a later analysis, first-cohort TCR clusters were found to tend to co-occur in the 90 to 150 validation repertoires. Most TCR sequences were uncommon, yet certain public TCRs appeared in many donors.

Details on this clone: Its antigen is undetermined.

The CDR3 sequence is 15 residues long. CDR1 is MNHNS, CDR2 SASEGT, per germline. Deletions cut 6 bases from V and 5 bases from J, with 19 bases between. The chain carries TRBV6-1 and TRBJ2-5; a possible D gene is TRBD2 (7 bases). This sequence originates from a man aged 18 to 29 in good health and CMV-seronegative. The specimen sequenced was PBMCs. The CDR3 sequence: CASSGEGGLAETQYF. The CDR3 coding sequence is TGTGCCAGCAGCGGAGAGGGGGGGCTAGCGGAGACCCAGTACTTC.